These T cell receptor beta chains were read from a single sample in a study of blood T cell repertoires in COVID-19. Some clones are missing from TCRdb's copy, which holds only in-frame ones; the method was immunoSEQ multiplex PCR. The table includes 95,000 to 150,000 clones, approximately 87% detected once. The sequencing sample was made of peripheral blood. The receptor source for this set is a man aged 60-69 years with acute or convalescent COVID-19. The CDR3 runs from the conserved cysteine through the conserved F or W. D genes are given only for firm matches. Expanded clones are given a class, and other clones once, few, many or no size at all.

TRBD2	NA	TRBV5-1	TRBJ2-3	TGCGCCAGCACAGCCTCCGGGACTAGCGGGAGGGTAGGAGCAGATACGCAGTATTTT	CASTASGTSGRVGADTQYF
NA	NA	TRBV19	TRBJ2-2	TGTGCCAGTAGTCCTCTAGCAAACCCACCGAGCGGGGAGCTGTTTTTT	CASSPLANPPSGELFF
TRBD1	NA	TRBV19	TRBJ1-2	TGTGCCAGTAGTATAGCTTCCGGGACAGGGAACTATGGCTACACCTTC	CASSIASGTGNYGYTF
NA	NA	TRBV7-8	TRBJ1-1	TGTGCCAGCAGCCCGTTGAACACTGAAGCTTTCTTT	CASSPLNTEAFF
TRBD2	NA	TRBV7-3	TRBJ2-1	TGTGCCAGCAGTATAAGGGGCGGGGGAGTTAGCGGGTCTGGCAATGAGCAGTTCTTC	CASSIRGGGVSGSGNEQFF
NA	NA	TRBV28	TRBJ1-5	TGTGCCAGCATTCCGACAGGTCAAGATCAGCCCCAGCATTTT	CASIPTGQDQPQHF
NA	NA	TRBV4-2	TRBJ1-5	TGTGCCAGCAGCCAAGCCGACAGCATTAATCAGCCCCAGCATTTT	CASSQADSINQPQHF
TRBD2	NA	TRBV7-4	TRBJ2-7	TGTGCCAGCAGAGGGACCCGACGGGAGGGCCGCGAGCAGTACTTC	CASRGTRREGREQYF
NA	NA	TRBV14	TRBJ2-1	TGTGCCAGCAGCCAGGGGCCCTACTTATACAATGAGCAGTTCTTC	CASSQGPYLYNEQFF
NA	once	TRBV3-1/TRBV3-2	TRBJ1-1	TGTGCCAGCAGCCAAGAAGGGGGAACTGAAGCTTTCTTT	CASSQEGGTEAFF
NA	NA	TRBV7-2	TRBJ2-1	TGTGCCAGCAGTCCCGGGAACGGAGGCTCCTACAATGAGCAGTTCTTC	CASSPGNGGSYNEQFF
TRBD2	NA	TRBV28	TRBJ2-7	TGTGCCAGCACCCCAGGGACTAGCAGAGGCGAGCAGTACTTC	CASTPGTSRGEQYF
TRBD1	NA	TRBV9	TRBJ1-6	TGTGCCAGCAGCGGTGGACAGGGAGGAAACTCACCCCTCCACTTT	CASSGGQGGNSPLHF
TRBD1	NA	TRBV11-2	TRBJ2-4	TGTGCCAGCTCTACCGGGACAGATACTTTTCAGTACTTC	CASSTGTDTFQYF
NA	once	TRBV7-9	TRBJ2-2	TGTGCCAGCAGCTTCTCGGTGAACACCGGGGAGCTGTTTTTT	CASSFSVNTGELFF
NA	NA	TRBV25-1	TRBJ2-1	TGTGCCAGCAGTGAATCAAAGCAGGGTGGCTACAATGAGCAGTTCTTC	CASSESKQGGYNEQFF
NA	NA	TRBV11-3	TRBJ1-3	TGTGCCAGCAGCTTTATATTCACCATATATTTT	CASSFIFTIYF
TRBD1	NA	TRBV28	TRBJ1-2	TGTGCCAGCAGTTTACCCGAGGTGGACAGGGCCCTATCCTATGGCTACACCTTC	CASSLPEVDRALSYGYTF
TRBD1	NA	TRBV7-8	TRBJ2-7	TGTGCCAGCAGCTTAACCAGGGGGAACTACGAGCAGTACTTC	CASSLTRGNYEQYF
TRBD2	NA	TRBV3-1/TRBV3-2	TRBJ2-1	TGTGCCAGCAGCCAAAGGGGGACTAGCGGGAGTGGACTCCCGTTCTTC	CASSQRGTSGSGLPFF
TRBD2	NA	TRBV11-3	TRBJ2-1	TGTGCCAGCAGCTTAAGCGGGAGCAACAATGAGCAGTTCTTC	CASSLSGSNNEQFF
TRBD1	NA	TRBV9	TRBJ1-2	TGTGCCAGCAGCGCCGGGACAGGGGGTTCGATGGGCACCTTC	CASSAGTGGSMGTF
TRBD1	NA	TRBV5-6	TRBJ2-3	TGTGCCAGCAGCAAATTCAGGGGGTTTGAGGCTGACACAGATACGCAGTATTTT	CASSKFRGFEADTDTQYF
NA	NA	TRBV19	TRBJ1-1	TGTGCCAGTAGTATACTGGCTAGATACTCCAGTGAAGCTTTCTTT	CASSILARYSSEAFF
TRBD2	NA	TRBV19	TRBJ2-3	TGTGCCAGTAGCCCGGGGAGGGGTTTAGTCAGAGATACGCAGTATTTT	CASSPGRGLVRDTQYF
TRBD1	once	TRBV18	TRBJ2-5	TGTGCCAGCTCCCCCACGGGACAGGGGGCTCGGGAGACCCAGTACTTC	CASSPTGQGARETQYF
NA	NA	TRBV27	TRBJ1-2	TGTGCCAGCAGCTCTAGGCTGGACTTGGGAGGCTACACCTTC	CASSSRLDLGGYTF
NA	NA	TRBV7-2	TRBJ2-1	TGTGCCAGCAGCTTAACTCCGGGAGCGATCCAGCAGTTCTTC	CASSLTPGAIQQFF
NA	NA	TRBV28	TRBJ2-7	TGTGCCAGCAGTCCCCAAACGACAGAAGTCTCTCGAAGAGAGCAGTACTTC	CASSPQTTEVSRREQYF
NA	NA	TRBV2	TRBJ2-2	TGTGCCAGCAGAGTAGACAGCCTCAATACCGGGGAGCTGTTTTTT	CASRVDSLNTGELFF
NA	NA	TRBV21-1	TRBJ2-3	TGTGCCAGCAGGGGGACAGGGGGGTCGAGAGATACGCAGTATTTT	CASRGTGGSRDTQYF
TRBD2	NA	TRBV10-2	TRBJ2-3	TGCGCCAGCACCCAGGCGGGAGTAGATACGCAGTATTTT	CASTQAGVDTQYF
TRBD2	NA	TRBV10-3	TRBJ2-1	TGTGCCATCAGTGAGAGTAGCGGGAGGGCTGGTGAGCAGTTCTTC	CAISESSGRAGEQFF
TRBD1	NA	TRBV6-5	TRBJ1-2	TGTGCCAGCAAGGGGGACAGGGTTGCTGGCTACACCTTC	CASKGDRVAGYTF
NA	NA	TRBV7-9	TRBJ1-6	TGTGCCAGCAGCTCCGAGGGGGGGGGCCATTCACCCCTCCACTTT	CASSSEGGGHSPLHF
NA	NA	TRBV7-3	TRBJ2-3	TGTGCCAGCAGCTCGAATGGGGGGGATACGCAGTATTTT	CASSSNGGDTQYF
TRBD1	NA	TRBV6-5	TRBJ1-5	TGTGCCAGCAGCAGGGACAGGGGGTATGGGCCCCAGCATTTT	CASSRDRGYGPQHF
NA	once	TRBV29-1	TRBJ2-7	TGCAGCGCCGCTAGGGAGACTTACGAGCAGTACTTC	CSAARETYEQYF
NA	NA	TRBV4-3	TRBJ2-2	TGCGCCAGCAGTCCCAAGGTGGCGGGAATGAACACCGGGGAGCTGTTTTTT	CASSPKVAGMNTGELFF
TRBD2	NA	TRBV10-3	TRBJ2-1	TGTGCCATCAACCCCGGGACTAGCATCAATGAGCAGTTCTTC	CAINPGTSINEQFF
NA	NA	TRBV25-1	TRBJ2-7	TGTGCCAGCAGTGACTCGACCGGGAGAATGAGGGAGCAGTACTTC	CASSDSTGRMREQYF
TRBD1	NA	TRBV5-1	TRBJ2-7	TGCGCCAGCAGCCCCCCGGGACAGCCATACGAGCAGTACTTC	CASSPPGQPYEQYF
TRBD2	once	TRBV5-3	TRBJ2-3	TGTGCCAGAAGCTCCTCAAGACTAGCGGGAGAGGGCACAGATACGCAGTATTTT	CARSSSRLAGEGTDTQYF
NA	NA	TRBV30	TRBJ1-3	TGTGCCTGGAGTGTTTTGAGGGCCATATATTTT	CAWSVLRAIYF
NA	NA	TRBV10-3	TRBJ2-5	TGTGCCATCAGTGACCTCGGGGGACAGCAAGAGACCCAGTACTTC	CAISDLGGQQETQYF